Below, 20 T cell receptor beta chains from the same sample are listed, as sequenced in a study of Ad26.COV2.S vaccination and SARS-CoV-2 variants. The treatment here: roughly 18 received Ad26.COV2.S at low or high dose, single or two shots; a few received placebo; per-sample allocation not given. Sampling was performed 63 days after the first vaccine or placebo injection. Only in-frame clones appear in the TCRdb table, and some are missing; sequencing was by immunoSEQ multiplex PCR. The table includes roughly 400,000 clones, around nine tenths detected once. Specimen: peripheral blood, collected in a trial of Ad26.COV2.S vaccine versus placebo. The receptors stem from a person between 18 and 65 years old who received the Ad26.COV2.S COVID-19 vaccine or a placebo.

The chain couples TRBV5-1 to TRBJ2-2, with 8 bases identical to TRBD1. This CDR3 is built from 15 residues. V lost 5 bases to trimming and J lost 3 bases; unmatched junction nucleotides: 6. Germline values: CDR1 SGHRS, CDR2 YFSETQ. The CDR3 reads CASSEGQGDTGELFF. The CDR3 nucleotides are TGCGCCAGCAGTGAAGGACAGGGCGACACCGGGGAGCTGTTTTTT.

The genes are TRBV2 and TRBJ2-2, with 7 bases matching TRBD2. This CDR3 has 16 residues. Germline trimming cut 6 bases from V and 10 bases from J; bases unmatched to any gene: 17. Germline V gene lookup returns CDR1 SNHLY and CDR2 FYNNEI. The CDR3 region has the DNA TGTGCCAGCAGCAAAGAGGCTAGCGGTCTTTCAAAGGAGCTGTTTTTT. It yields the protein CASSKEASGLSKELFF.

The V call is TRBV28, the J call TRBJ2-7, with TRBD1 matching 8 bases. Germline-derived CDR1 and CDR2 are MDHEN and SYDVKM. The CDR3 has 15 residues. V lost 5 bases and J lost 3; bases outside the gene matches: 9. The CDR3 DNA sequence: TGTGCCAGCAGTGTACCATTCACAGGGGGCTACGAGCAGTACTTC. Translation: CASSVPFTGGYEQYF.

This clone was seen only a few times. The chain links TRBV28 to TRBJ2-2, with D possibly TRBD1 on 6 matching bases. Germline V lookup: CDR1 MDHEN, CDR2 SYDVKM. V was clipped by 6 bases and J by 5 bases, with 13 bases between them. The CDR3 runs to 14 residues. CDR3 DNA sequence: TGTGCCAGCAGCGCCTCAGGGGCAACCGGGGAGCTGTTTTTT. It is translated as CASSASGATGELFF.

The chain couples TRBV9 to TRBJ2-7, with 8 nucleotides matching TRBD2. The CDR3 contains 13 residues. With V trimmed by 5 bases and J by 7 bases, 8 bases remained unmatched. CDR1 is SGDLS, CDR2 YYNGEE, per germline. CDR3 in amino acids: CASRKREHWEQYF. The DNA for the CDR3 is TGTGCCAGCAGGAAGCGGGAGCATTGGGAGCAGTACTTC.

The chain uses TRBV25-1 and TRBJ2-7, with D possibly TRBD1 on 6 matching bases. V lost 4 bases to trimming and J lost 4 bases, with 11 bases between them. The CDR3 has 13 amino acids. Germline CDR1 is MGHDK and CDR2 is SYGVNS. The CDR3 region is CASSGTANYEQYF. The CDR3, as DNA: TGTGCCAGCAGTGGGACAGCGAATTACGAGCAGTACTTC.

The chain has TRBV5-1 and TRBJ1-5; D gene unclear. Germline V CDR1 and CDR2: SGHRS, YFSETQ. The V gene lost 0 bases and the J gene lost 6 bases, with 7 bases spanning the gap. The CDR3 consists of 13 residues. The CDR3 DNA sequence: TGCGCCAGCAGCTTGGGAGAGGGTCAGCCCCAGCATTTT. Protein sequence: CASSLGEGQPQHF.

CDR3 nucleotide sequence: TGTGCCTTCTCGACAGTCCCATACGAGCAGTACTTC. Encoded protein: CAFSTVPYEQYF. The gene calls are TRBV30 and TRBJ2-7, with D perhaps matching TRBD1 (5 bases). The CDR3 covers 12 residues. Germline values: CDR1 GTSNPN, CDR2 SVGIG (reference sequence). The V end lost 7 bases, the J end lost 4 bases, and 14 bases lay between the germline ends.

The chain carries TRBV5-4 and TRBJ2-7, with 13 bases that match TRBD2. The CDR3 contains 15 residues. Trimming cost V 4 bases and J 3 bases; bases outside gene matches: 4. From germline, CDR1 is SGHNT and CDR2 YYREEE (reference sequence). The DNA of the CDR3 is TGTGCCAGCAGCGGGACTAGCGGGACTTACTACGAGCAGTACTTC. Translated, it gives CASSGTSGTYYEQYF. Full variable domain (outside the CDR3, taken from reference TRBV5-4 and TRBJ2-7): ETGVTQSPTHLIKTRGQQVTLRCSSQSGHNTVSWYQQALGQGPQFIFQYYREEENGRGNFPPRFSGLQFPNYSSELNVNALELDDSALYLCASSGTSGTYYEQYFGPGTRLTVT.

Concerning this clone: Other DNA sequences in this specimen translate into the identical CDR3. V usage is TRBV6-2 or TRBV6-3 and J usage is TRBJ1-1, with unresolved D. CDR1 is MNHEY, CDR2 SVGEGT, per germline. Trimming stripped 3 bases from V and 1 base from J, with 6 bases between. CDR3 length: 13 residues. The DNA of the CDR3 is TGTGCCAGCAGTTATACCGAGAACACTGAAGCTTTCTTT. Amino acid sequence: CASSYTENTEAFF.

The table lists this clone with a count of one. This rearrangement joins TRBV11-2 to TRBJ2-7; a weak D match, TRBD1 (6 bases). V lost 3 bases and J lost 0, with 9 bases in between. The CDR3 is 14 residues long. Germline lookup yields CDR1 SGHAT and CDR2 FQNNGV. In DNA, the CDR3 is TGTGCCAGCAGCTTTACAGGGTACTCCTACGAGCAGTACTTC. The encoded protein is CASSFTGYSYEQYF. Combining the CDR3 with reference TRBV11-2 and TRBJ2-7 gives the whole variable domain EAGVAQSPRYKIIEKRQSVAFWCNPISGHATLYWYQQILGQGPKLLIQFQNNGVVDDSQLPKDRFSAERLKGVDSTLKIQPAKLEDSAVYLCASSFTGYSYEQYFGPGTRLTVT.

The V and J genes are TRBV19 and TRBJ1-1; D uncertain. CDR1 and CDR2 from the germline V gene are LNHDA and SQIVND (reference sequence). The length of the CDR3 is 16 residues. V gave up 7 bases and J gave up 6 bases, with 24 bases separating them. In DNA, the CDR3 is TGTGCCAGTAATCCCCAAGTCTGGGCGGCCCAGGCTGAAGCTTTCTTT. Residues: CASNPQVWAAQAEAFF.

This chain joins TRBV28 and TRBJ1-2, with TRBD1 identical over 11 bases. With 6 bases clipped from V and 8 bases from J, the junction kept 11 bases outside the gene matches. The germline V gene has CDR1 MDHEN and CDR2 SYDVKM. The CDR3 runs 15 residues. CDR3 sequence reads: CASSPSGTGGRGYTF. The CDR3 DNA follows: TGTGCCAGCAGCCCCTCCGGGACAGGGGGTCGCGGCTACACCTTC.

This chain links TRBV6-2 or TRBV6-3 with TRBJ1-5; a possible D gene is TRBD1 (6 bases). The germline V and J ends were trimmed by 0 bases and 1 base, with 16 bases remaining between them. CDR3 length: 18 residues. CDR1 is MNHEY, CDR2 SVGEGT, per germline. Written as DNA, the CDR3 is TGTGCCAGCAGTTACTCGAGTAGGGGGGGCCTGAGCAATCAGCCCCAGCATTTT. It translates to CASSYSSRGGLSNQPQHF.

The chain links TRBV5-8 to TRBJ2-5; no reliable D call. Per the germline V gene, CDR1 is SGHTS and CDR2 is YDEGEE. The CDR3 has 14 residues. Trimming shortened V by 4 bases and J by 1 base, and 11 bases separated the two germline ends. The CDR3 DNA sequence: TGTGCCAGCAGCCGGCGGAGCGCCCAAGAGACCCAGTACTTC. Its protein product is CASSRRSAQETQYF.

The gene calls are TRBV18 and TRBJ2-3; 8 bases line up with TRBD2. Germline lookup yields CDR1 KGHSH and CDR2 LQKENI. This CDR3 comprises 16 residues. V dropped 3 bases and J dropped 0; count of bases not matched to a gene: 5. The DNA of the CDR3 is TGTGCCAGCTCACCGGGGGCTAGCGGGAGCACAGATACGCAGTATTTT. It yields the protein CASSPGASGSTDTQYF.

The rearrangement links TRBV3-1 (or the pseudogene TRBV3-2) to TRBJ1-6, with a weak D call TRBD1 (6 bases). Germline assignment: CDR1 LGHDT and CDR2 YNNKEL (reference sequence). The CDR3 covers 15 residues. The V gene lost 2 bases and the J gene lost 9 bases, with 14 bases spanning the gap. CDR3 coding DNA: TGTGCCAGCAGCCAATCACAGGGTTTGAGTTCACCCCTCCACTTT. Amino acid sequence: CASSQSQGLSSPLHF.

The DNA for the CDR3 is TGTGCCAGCAGCCATTTCACAGGGGAAGAAGCACCCCTCCACTTT. It is translated as CASSHFTGEEAPLHF. This chain joins TRBV16 and TRBJ1-6, with 7 bases fitting TRBD1. Trimming cost V 3 bases and J 11 bases; bases outside gene matches: 10. This CDR3 spans 15 amino acids. Germline CDR1 KGHSY, CDR2 FQNENV.

This CDR3 reads CAIGTPGGRGKDTQYF. The CDR3 nucleotides read TGTGCCATCGGAACGCCAGGGGGCAGGGGTAAGGATACGCAGTATTTT. This chain connects TRBV10-3 to TRBJ2-3; 8 bases align to TRBD1. The CDR3 spans 16 residues. Per germline, CDR1 ENHRY and CDR2 SYGVKD. V dropped 8 bases and J dropped 6; count of bases not matched to a gene: 16.

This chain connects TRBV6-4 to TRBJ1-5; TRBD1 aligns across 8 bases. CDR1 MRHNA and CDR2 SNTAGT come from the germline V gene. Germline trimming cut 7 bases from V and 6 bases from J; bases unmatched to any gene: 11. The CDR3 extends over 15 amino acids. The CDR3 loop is CASNPPRQGSQPQHF. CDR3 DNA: TGTGCCAGCAACCCTCCGCGACAGGGGAGTCAGCCCCAGCATTTT.